Listed here is a single T cell receptor (beta chain). At one end, the junction sequence differs from germline, possibly due to a read error. The source of the sample is a study of tumor-infiltrating lymphocytes in primary liver carcinoma. From 450 to 600 ng total RNA, TCR beta cDNA was generated with a primer in the constant region. ARM-PCR was slightly modified, and three nested multiplex PCR rounds with it gave rise to the TCR beta libraries. Both of the initial two PCR rounds ran for roughly 11 cycles and employed TRBV1-TRBV30 forward primers alongside a C-beta reverse primer. One entry per CDR3 protein, called by TCRdb with MiXCR from the multiplex PCR reads. Seen here are approximately 22,000 distinct CDR3 sequences, roughly 70% observed once, and the top ten hold 35% to 45%. From approximately 20-30 mg of unsorted bulk tissue, DNA and RNA were co-extracted together. The CDR3 loop spans 12 amino acids. Looked up from germline, CDR1 is MNHEY and CDR2 is SVGAGI.

The rearrangement uses TRBV6-5 and TRBJ2-5; D gene unclear. This receptor was taken from a man aged 35-49 years with primary liver carcinoma and hepatitis B virus infection. Material: liver tumor tissue from sampling region 1. Subset in this sample: tumor region T1, superior pole. The CDR3 DNA sequence: TGTGCCGGCAGTTATTCACAAGAGACCCAGTACTTC. Amino acid sequence: CAGSYSQETQYF.